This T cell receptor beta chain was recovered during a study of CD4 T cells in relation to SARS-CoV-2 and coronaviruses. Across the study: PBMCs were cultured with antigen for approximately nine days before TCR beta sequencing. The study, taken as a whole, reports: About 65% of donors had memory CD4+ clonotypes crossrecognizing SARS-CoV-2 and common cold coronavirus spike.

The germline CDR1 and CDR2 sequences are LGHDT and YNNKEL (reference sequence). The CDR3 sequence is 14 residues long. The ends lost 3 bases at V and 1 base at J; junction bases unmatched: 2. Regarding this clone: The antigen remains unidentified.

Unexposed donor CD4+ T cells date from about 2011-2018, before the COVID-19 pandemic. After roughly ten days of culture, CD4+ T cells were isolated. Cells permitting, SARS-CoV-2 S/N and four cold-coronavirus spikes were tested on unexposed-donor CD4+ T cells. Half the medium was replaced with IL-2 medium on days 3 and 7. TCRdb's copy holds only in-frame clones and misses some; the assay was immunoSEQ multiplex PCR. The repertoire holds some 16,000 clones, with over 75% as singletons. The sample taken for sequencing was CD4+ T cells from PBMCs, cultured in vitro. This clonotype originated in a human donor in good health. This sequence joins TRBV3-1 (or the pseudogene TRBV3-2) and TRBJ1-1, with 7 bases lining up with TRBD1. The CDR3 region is CASSQRQGNTEAFF. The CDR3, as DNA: TGTGCCAGCAGCCAGAGACAGGGGAACACTGAAGCTTTCTTT.